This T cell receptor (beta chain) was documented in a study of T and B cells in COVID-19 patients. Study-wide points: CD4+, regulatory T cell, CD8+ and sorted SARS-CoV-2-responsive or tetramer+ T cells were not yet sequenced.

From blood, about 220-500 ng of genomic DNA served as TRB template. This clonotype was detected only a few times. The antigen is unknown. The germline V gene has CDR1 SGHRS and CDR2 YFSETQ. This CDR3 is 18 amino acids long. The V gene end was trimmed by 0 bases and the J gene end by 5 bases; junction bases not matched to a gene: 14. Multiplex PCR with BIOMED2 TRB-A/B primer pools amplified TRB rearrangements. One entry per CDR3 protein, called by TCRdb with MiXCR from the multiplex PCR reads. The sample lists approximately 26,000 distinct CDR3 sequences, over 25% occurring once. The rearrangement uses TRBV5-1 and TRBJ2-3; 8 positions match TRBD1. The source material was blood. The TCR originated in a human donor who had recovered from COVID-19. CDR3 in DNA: TGCGCCAGCAGCTTGGAGTCGTCCGGCAGGGGGCTTAGAGATACGCAGTATTTT. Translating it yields CASSLESSGRGLRDTQYF.